This is a list of T cell receptor beta chains from one sample in a study of T cells in Graves' hyperthyroidism and ophthalmopathy. TCRdb redid the calling of the multiplex PCR reads with MiXCR, one entry per CDR3 protein. The repertoire holds some 360,000 distinct CDR3 sequences, approximately 18% seen once, with about 14% in the top ten. The sample was blood. The receptors were gathered from a woman in her 40s with Graves' ophthalmopathy. Each CDR3 is given with its conserved first and last residue. A D gene is named only where the DNA matches it firmly. Not all rows give a size; the values are once, few, many and, for expanded clones, a class.

TRBV20-1,many,TRBJ2-5,-,CSASSGLQRETQYF,TGCAGTGCTAGTAGCGGACTACAAAGGGAGACCCAGTACTTC
TRBV2,many,TRBJ2-7,TRBD2,CASGDSGGYEQYF,TGTGCCAGCGGGGATAGCGGGGGCTACGAGCAGTACTTC
TRBV24-1,many,TRBJ2-7,TRBD2,CATSFSGRAHEQYF,TGTGCCACCAGCTTCAGCGGGAGGGCCCACGAGCAGTACTTC
TRBV14,many,TRBJ1-1,-,CASSHPPANTEAFF,TGTGCCAGCAGCCACCCCCCGGCGAACACTGAAGCTTTCTTT
TRBV2,many,TRBJ2-5,-,CASKVRAGETQYF,TGTGCCAGCAAGGTCCGGGCGGGAGAGACCCAGTACTTC
TRBV6-1,few,TRBJ1-2,-,CASSPGTFNYGYTF,TGTGCCAGCAGTCCCGGGACCTTTAACTATGGCTACACCTTC
TRBV6-5,many,TRBJ2-5,TRBD1,CASMGQKETQYF,TGTGCCAGCATGGGACAGAAAGAGACCCAGTACTTC
TRBV5-1,many,TRBJ2-5,TRBD1,CASSAPGTGGFEGETQYF,TGCGCCAGCAGCGCCCCCGGGACAGGGGGGTTTGAAGGGGAGACCCAGTACTTC
TRBV6-1,-,TRBJ2-7,-,CASMLRGSTGEQYF,TGTGCCAGCATGCTCAGGGGTTCGACTGGTGAGCAGTACTTC
TRBV24-1,-,TRBJ1-2,-,CATSDGPSYGYTF,TGTGCCACCAGTGATGGACCGAGCTATGGCTACACCTTC